This T cell receptor (beta chain) originates from a study of cytomegalovirus exposure and HLA in healthy donors. Across the study: The approximately 120 validation repertoires were produced on the same platform as the 650 or so repertoires of the first cohort. This was reported in a later analysis. Findings of the study overall: Cytomegalovirus status was reportedly diagnosed by the classifier with high sensitivity and specificity. Most TCR sequences were seen very rarely across donors, but some public TCRs occurred in many.

CDR1 is LNHDA, CDR2 SQIVND, per germline (reference sequence). Trimming left V 5 bases short and J 0 bases short, with 10 bases between. This CDR3 has 14 amino acids. The validation cohort, a group of over a hundred subjects, included the donors and was separate from the approximately 700-subject first cohort. The table came from immunoSEQ multiplex PCR; TCRdb's copy has only in-frame clones and leaves some out. In the table there are 120,000 to 150,000 clones, 87% of which are singletons. A note on this clone: Its cognate antigen is unknown.

The TCR comes from a man younger than 30 in good health and CMV-seropositive. The sample consisted of PBMCs. The genes are TRBV19 and TRBJ1-1; D is unclear. The CDR3 loop reads CASSQYRMNTEAFF. The CDR3 region has the DNA TGTGCCAGTAGTCAGTACAGAATGAACACTGAAGCTTTCTTT.